These T cell receptor beta chains were read from a single sample in a study of blood T cell repertoires in COVID-19. The protocol was immunoSEQ multiplex PCR, while the TCRdb copy is restricted to in-frame clones and leaves out a portion. The table records fewer than 250,000 clones, 88% of them present only once. Sequenced: peripheral blood. The receptors stem from a woman aged 55 to 70 with acute or convalescent COVID-19. Each CDR3 is given with its conserved first and last residue. The D gene is left open where the match is weak. Rows give clone size only sometimes, using once, few, many, or a class for an expanded clone.

clone_size d_call j_call v_call cdr3_nt cdr3_aa
. . TRBJ1-2 TRBV5-1 TGCGCCAGCAGCGCCAGGGATAGCTATGGCTACACCTTC CASSARDSYGYTF
. . TRBJ2-7 TRBV2 TGTGCCAGCCTAGCGCCGGCTCTGAGCGAGCAGTACTTC CASLAPALSEQYF
once TRBD1 TRBJ1-3 TRBV3-1/TRBV3-2 TGTGCCAGCAGCCAAGATTTGGCAGGGGGTATCGGAAACACCATATATTTT CASSQDLAGGIGNTIYF
. TRBD1 TRBJ1-1 TRBV29-1 TGCAGCGTTGCCCGGACAGGGCGACCGGCGGCTGAAGCTTTCTTT CSVARTGRPAAEAFF
. TRBD1 TRBJ2-7 TRBV15 TGTGCCACCAGGACAGGGCCAGAGCGCCACGAGCAGTACTTC CATRTGPERHEQYF
. . TRBJ1-1 TRBV6-5 TGTGCCAGCAGTCCTCGTCCATCGGGGAACACTGAAGCTTTCTTT CASSPRPSGNTEAFF
. . TRBJ2-2 TRBV9 TGTGCCAGCAGCGTACGACAGACCACCGGGGAGCTGTTTTTT CASSVRQTTGELFF
. . TRBJ2-1 TRBV7-2 TGTGCCAGCAGCCTCAATGGGGGGTTCCGCGATGAGCAGTTCTTC CASSLNGGFRDEQFF
once TRBD2 TRBJ2-1 TRBV15 TGTGCCACCAGCAGGCTGGGACTAGCGTTCAATGAGCAGTTCTTC CATSRLGLAFNEQFF
. TRBD2 TRBJ2-5 TRBV25-1 TGTGCCAGCAGTGGGACTAGCGGGGGGAAAGAGACCCAGTACTTC CASSGTSGGKETQYF
. TRBD2 TRBJ2-5 TRBV6-5 TGTGCCAGCAGGGGGACTAGCGGGGTTGAGACCCAGTACTTC CASRGTSGVETQYF
. . TRBJ1-2 TRBV12-3/TRBV12-4 TGTGCCAGCAGCCTTGGGGCCCACTATGGCTACACCTTC CASSLGAHYGYTF
. TRBD2 TRBJ2-1 TRBV4-3 TGCGCCAGCAGCCAGCTCGGGACTAGCGGGAGCGATGAGCAGTTCTTC CASSQLGTSGSDEQFF
once TRBD1 TRBJ1-5 TRBV4-2 TGTGCCAGCAGCCAAGGAGACAGGGGAGGTCAGCCCCAGCATTTT CASSQGDRGGQPQHF
once . TRBJ2-4 TRBV9 TGTGCCAGCAGCGCTTCCGGGACTCCCCTCAACATTCAGTACTTC CASSASGTPLNIQYF
. . TRBJ1-2 TRBV9 TGTGCCAGCAGCCGACGGGGGGACAAGGGCACTCCTAACTATGGCTACACCTTC CASSRRGDKGTPNYGYTF
. . TRBJ2-2 TRBV5-1 TGCGCCAGCAGCTTGGACCCGGCGAACACCGGGGAGCTGTTTTTT CASSLDPANTGELFF
few . TRBJ2-5 TRBV9 TGTGCCAGCAGCACCTCCAATTTAGCCCGAGAGACCCAGTACTTC CASSTSNLARETQYF
. . TRBJ1-2 TRBV6-2/TRBV6-3 TGTGCCAGCAGTTACGGGGGCTCTAACTATGGCTACACCTTC CASSYGGSNYGYTF
few TRBD1 TRBJ1-2 TRBV7-8 TGTGCCAGCAGCCTTGACAGGGGAGGGAAGAGCTACACCTTC CASSLDRGGKSYTF
. TRBD2 TRBJ2-5 TRBV3-1/TRBV3-2 TGTGCCAGCAGCCAAGCACCAATTGGGAGCGGGGGGCTCCAAGAGACCCAGTACTTC CASSQAPIGSGGLQETQYF
once . TRBJ1-6 TRBV30 TGTGCCTGGAGTCAGGGGACCGGGGATAATTCACCCCTCCACTTT CAWSQGTGDNSPLHF
. TRBD2 TRBJ2-3 TRBV3-1/TRBV3-2 TGTGCCAGCAGTTGGGAGGGTGGCACAGATACGCAGTATTTT CASSWEGGTDTQYF
. TRBD1 TRBJ1-6 TRBV9 TGTGCCAGCAGCTTTCTCGACAGGGCCTATAATTCACCCCTCCACTTT CASSFLDRAYNSPLHF
. . TRBJ1-4 TRBV2 TGTGCCAGCAGCCCTCAAGACACGCGAAATGAAAAACTGTTTTTT CASSPQDTRNEKLFF
. TRBD2 TRBJ2-3 TRBV9 TGTGCCAGCAGCGTATCCTTAGCGGGGTCGACAGATACGCAGTATTTT CASSVSLAGSTDTQYF
. TRBD1 TRBJ2-2 TRBV11-1 TGTGCCAGCAGCTTAGAGCCAGGGGGCACCGGGGAGCTGTTTTTT CASSLEPGGTGELFF
. TRBD2 TRBJ2-5 TRBV11-3 TGTGCCAGCAGCTTATTTGCGGGAGGGCAAGAGACCCAGTACTTC CASSLFAGGQETQYF